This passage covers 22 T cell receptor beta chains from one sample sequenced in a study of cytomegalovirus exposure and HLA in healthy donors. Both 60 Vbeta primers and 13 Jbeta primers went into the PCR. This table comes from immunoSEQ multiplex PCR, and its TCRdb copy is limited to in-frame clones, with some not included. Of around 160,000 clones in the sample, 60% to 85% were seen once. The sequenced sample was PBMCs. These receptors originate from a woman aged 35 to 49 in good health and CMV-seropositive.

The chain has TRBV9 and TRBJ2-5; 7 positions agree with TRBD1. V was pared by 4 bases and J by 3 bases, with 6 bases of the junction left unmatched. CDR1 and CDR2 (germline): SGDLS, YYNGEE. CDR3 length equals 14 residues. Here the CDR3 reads CASSPTGSKETQYF. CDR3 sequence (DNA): TGTGCCAGCAGCCCGACAGGGAGTAAAGAGACCCAGTACTTC.

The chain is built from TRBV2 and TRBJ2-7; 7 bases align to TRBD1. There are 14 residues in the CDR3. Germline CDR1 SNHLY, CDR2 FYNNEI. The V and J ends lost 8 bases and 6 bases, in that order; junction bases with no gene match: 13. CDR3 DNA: TGTGCCAGCTCACCGTCACAGGGGTTGGCCGAGCAGTACTTC. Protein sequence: CASSPSQGLAEQYF.

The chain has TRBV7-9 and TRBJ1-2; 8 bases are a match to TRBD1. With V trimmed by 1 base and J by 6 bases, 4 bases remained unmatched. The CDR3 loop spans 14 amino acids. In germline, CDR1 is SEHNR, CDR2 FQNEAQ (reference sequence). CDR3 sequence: CASSLEDREHGYTF. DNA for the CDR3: TGTGCCAGCAGCTTAGAGGACAGGGAACATGGCTACACCTTC.

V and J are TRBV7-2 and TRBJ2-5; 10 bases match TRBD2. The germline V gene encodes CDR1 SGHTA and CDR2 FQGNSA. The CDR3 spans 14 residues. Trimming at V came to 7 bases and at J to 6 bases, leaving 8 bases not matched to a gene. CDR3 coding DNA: TGTGCCAGCACCTTGGGACTAGCGTCACAGACCCAGTACTTC. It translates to CASTLGLASQTQYF. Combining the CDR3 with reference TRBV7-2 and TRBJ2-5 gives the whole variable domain GAGVSQSPSNKVTEKGKDVELRCDPISGHTALYWYRQSLGQGLEFLIYFQGNSAPDKSGLPSDRFSAERTGGSVSTLTIQRTQQEDSAVYLCASTLGLASQTQYFGPGTRLLVL.

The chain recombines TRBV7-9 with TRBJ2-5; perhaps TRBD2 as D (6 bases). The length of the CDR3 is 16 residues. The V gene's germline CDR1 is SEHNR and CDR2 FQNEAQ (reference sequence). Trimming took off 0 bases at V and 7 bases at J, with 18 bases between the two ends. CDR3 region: CASSLAGLALLGTQYF. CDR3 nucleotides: TGTGCCAGCAGCTTAGCGGGGCTAGCGCTTTTGGGGACCCAGTACTTC.

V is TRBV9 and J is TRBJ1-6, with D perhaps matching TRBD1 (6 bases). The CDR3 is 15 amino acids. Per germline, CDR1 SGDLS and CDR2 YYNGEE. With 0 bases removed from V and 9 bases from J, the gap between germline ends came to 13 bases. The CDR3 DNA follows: TGTGCCAGCAGCGTAGCTCAGGTAGGGGGTTCACCCCTCCACTTT. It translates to CASSVAQVGGSPLHF.

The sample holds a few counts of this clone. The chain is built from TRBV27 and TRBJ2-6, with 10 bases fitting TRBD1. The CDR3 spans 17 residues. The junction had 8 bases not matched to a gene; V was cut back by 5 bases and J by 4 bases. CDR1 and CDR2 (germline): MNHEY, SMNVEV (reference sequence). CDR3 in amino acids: CASSKTGGTSGANVLTF. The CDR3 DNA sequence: TGTGCCAGCAGTAAGACAGGGGGCACCTCGGGGGCCAACGTCCTGACTTTC.

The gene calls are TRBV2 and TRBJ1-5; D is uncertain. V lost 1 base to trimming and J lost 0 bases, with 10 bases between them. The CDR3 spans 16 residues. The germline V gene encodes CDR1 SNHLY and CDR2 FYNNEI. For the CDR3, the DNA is TGTGCCAGCAGTGAAGGAGGATTCTATAGCAATCAGCCCCAGCATTTT. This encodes CASSEGGFYSNQPQHF.

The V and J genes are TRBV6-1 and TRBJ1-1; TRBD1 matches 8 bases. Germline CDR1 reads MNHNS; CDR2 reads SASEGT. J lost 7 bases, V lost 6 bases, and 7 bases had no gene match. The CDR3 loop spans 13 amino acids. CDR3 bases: TGTGCCAGCAGGGATCGACAGGGGAGTGAAGCTTTCTTT. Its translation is CASRDRQGSEAFF.

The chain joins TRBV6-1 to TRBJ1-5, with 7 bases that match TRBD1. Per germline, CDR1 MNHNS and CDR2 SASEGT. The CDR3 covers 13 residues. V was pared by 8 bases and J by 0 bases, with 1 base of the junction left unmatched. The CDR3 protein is CASWDSSNQPQHF. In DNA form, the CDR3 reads TGTGCCAGCTGGGACAGTAGCAATCAGCCCCAGCATTTT.

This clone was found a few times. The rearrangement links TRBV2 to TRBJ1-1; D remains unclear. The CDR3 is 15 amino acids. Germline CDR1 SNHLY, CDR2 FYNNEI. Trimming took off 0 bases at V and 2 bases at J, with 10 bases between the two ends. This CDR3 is CASSEAPGINTEAFF. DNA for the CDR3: TGTGCCAGCAGTGAAGCGCCAGGAATTAACACTGAAGCTTTCTTT.

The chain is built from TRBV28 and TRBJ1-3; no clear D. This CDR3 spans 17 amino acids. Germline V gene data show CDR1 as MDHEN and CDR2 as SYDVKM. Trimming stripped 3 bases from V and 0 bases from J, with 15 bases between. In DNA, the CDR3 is TGTGCCAGCAGTTTCAACGGGAGAGGGAGCTCTGGAAACACCATATATTTT. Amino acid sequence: CASSFNGRGSSGNTIYF.

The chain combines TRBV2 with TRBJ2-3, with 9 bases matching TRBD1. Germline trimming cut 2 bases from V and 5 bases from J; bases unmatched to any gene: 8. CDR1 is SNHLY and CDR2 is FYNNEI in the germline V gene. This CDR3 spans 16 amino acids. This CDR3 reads CASSEPGQGSGDTQYF. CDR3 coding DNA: TGTGCCAGCAGTGAACCGGGACAGGGAAGTGGAGATACGCAGTATTTT.

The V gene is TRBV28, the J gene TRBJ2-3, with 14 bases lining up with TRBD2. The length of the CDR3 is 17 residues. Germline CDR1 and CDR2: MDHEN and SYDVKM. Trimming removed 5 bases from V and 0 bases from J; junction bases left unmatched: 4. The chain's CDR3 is CASSPGLAGASTDTQYF. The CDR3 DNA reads TGTGCCAGCAGTCCGGGACTAGCGGGAGCTAGCACAGATACGCAGTATTTT. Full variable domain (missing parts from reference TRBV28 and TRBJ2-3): DVKVTQSSRYLVKRTGEKVFLECVQDMDHENMFWYRQDPGLGLRLIYFSYDVKMKEKGDIPEGYSVSREKKERFSLILESASTNQTSMYLCASSPGLAGASTDTQYFGPGTRLTVL.

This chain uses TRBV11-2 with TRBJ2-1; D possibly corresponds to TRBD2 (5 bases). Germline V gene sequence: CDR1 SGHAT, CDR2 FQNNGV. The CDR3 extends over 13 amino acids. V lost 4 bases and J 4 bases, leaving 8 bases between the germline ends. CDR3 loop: CASSSGVYNEQFF. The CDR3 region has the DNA TGTGCCAGCAGCTCCGGGGTTTACAATGAGCAGTTCTTC.

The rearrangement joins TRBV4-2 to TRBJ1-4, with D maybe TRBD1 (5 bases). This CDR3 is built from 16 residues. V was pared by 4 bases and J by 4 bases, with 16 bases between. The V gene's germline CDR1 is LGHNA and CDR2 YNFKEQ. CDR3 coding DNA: TGTGCCAGCAGCCGACTCTCGGGGGGGGTTAATGAAAAACTGTTTTTT. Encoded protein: CASSRLSGGVNEKLFF.

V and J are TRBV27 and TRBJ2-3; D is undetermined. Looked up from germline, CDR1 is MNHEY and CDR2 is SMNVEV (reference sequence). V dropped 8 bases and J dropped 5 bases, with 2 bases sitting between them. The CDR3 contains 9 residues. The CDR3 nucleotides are TGTGCCAGCCTAGATACGCAGTATTTT. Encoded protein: CASLDTQYF.

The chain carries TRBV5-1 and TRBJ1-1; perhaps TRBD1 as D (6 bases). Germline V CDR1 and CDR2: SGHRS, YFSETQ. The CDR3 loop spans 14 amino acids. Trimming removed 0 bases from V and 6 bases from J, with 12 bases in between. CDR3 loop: CASSLAGGASEAFF. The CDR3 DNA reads TGCGCCAGCAGCTTGGCGGGGGGGGCTTCTGAAGCTTTCTTT.

The CDR3 sequence is CASSPGVTPNYGYTF. The CDR3 bases are TGCGCCAGCAGCCCCGGAGTAACTCCCAACTATGGCTACACCTTC. This chain links TRBV4-1 with TRBJ1-2; D remains unclear. V lost 4 bases and J lost 2, with 14 bases in between. CDR3 length: 15 residues. The V gene's germline CDR1 is MGHRA and CDR2 YSYEKL.

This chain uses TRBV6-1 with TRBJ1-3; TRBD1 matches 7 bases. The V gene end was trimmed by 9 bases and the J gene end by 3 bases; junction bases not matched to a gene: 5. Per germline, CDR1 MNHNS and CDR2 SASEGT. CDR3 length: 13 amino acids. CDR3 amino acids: CASGTGVGNTIYF. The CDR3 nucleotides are TGTGCCAGTGGAACAGGGGTTGGAAACACCATATATTTT.

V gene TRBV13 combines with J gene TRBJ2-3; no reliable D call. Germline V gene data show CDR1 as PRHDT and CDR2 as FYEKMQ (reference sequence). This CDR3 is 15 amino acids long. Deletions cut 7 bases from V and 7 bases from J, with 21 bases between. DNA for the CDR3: TGTGCCAGCACCGCTATGGCGGTGGAACGAAATACGCAGTATTTT. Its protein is CASTAMAVERNTQYF.

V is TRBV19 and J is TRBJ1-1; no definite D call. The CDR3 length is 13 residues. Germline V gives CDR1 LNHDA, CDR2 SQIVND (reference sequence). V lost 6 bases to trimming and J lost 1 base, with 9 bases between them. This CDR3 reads CASSMQWNTEAFF. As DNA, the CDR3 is TGTGCCAGTAGCATGCAGTGGAACACTGAAGCTTTCTTT.